The 2 T cell receptor beta chains listed next were all sequenced from one sample in a study of cytomegalovirus exposure and HLA in healthy donors. The PCR made use of 60 Vbeta and 13 Jbeta primers. Clones were read by immunoSEQ multiplex PCR, and TCRdb kept only the in-frame ones, dropping some. The sample contains some 130,000 clones, more than 70% of which appear only once. Sequencing was carried out using PBMCs. These receptors came from a man aged 35 to 55 in good health and CMV-seronegative.

The genes are TRBV5-1 and TRBJ2-3; 10 bases are a match to TRBD1. The trim removed 7 bases at V and 4 bases at J, leaving 9 bases unmatched. The CDR3 extends over 15 amino acids. Germline values: CDR1 SGHRS, CDR2 YFSETQ. The CDR3 bases are TGCGCCAGCGGGACAGGGGAAGGTTTCCCAGATACGCAGTATTTT. This translates into CASGTGEGFPDTQYF.

The V and J genes are TRBV6-1 and TRBJ1-2, with TRBD1 identical over 8 bases. The CDR3 runs 15 residues. V was clipped by 7 bases and J by 6 bases; unmatched bases: 13. CDR1 MNHNS and CDR2 SASEGT come from the germline V gene. The CDR3 loop reads CASNWDRQGGNGYTF. The DNA for the CDR3 is TGTGCCAGCAATTGGGACAGGCAGGGAGGGAATGGCTACACCTTC.